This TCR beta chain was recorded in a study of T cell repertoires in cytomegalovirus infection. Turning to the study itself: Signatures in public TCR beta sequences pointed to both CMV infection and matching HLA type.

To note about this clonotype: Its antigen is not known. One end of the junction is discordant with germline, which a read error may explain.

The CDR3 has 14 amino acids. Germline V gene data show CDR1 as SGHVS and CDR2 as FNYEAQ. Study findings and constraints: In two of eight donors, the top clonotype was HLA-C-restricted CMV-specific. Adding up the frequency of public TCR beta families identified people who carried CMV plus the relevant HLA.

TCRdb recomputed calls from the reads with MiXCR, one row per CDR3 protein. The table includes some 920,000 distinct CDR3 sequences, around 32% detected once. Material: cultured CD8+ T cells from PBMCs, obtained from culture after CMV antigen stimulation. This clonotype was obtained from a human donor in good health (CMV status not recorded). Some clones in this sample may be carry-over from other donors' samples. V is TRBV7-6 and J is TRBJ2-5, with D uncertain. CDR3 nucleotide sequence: TGTGCTAGCAGCTTAATTCGGAACCAAGAGACCCAGTACTTC. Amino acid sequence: CASSLIRNQETQYF.